A selection of T cell receptor beta chains follows, all from one sample in a study of cytomegalovirus exposure and HLA in healthy donors. The assay was immunoSEQ multiplex PCR, and TCRdb's table has in-frame clones only and misses some. The sample shows about 200,000 clones, roughly four fifths of them seen only once. Sample: PBMCs. Source of these receptors: a boy between 2 and 10 years old in good health and CMV-seronegative. CDR3s include the opening cysteine and the closing phenylalanine or tryptophan. The order of the fields is D gene, clone size, J gene, V gene, CDR3 DNA, CDR3 protein. The D gene is left open where the match is weak. The listing skips clone size in some rows; elsewhere it reads once, few, many or a size class.

d_gene: TRBD1
abundance: NA
j_gene: TRBJ1-1
v_gene: TRBV11-3
CDR3nt: TGTGCCAGCAGCTTAGGCGGACAGGGGCCGGGGACTGAAGCTTTCTTT
CDR3aa: CASSLGGQGPGTEAFF

d_gene: NA
abundance: NA
j_gene: TRBJ1-4
v_gene: TRBV2
CDR3nt: TGTGCCAGATCGGACAGCGGTAATGAAAAACTGTTTTTT
CDR3aa: CARSDSGNEKLFF

d_gene: TRBD2
abundance: once
j_gene: TRBJ2-1
v_gene: TRBV15
CDR3nt: TGTGCCACCAGGGGGACTAGCTCCTACAATGAGCAGTTCTTC
CDR3aa: CATRGTSSYNEQFF

d_gene: TRBD1
abundance: NA
j_gene: TRBJ2-5
v_gene: TRBV19
CDR3nt: TGTGCCAGTAGTATTTTGGGGACAGGGCAAGAGACCCAGTACTTC
CDR3aa: CASSILGTGQETQYF

d_gene: NA
abundance: once
j_gene: TRBJ1-1
v_gene: TRBV5-1
CDR3nt: TGCGCCAGCAGCTCCGACGGACAAACTGAAGCTTTCTTT
CDR3aa: CASSSDGQTEAFF

d_gene: TRBD1
abundance: NA
j_gene: TRBJ2-1
v_gene: TRBV12-5
CDR3nt: TGTGCTAGTGGTTTGGTAGTCGGGCTGACAGGGGCCTACAGGGAGCAGTTCTTC
CDR3aa: CASGLVVGLTGAYREQFF

d_gene: TRBD1
abundance: NA
j_gene: TRBJ1-2
v_gene: TRBV7-9
CDR3nt: TGTTCCAGCAGCCGGGACAGGACGCGCTTC
CDR3aa: CSSSRDRTRF

d_gene: NA
abundance: NA
j_gene: TRBJ1-5
v_gene: TRBV30
CDR3nt: TGTGCCTGGAGTCCAGGTGGTCATCAGCCCCAGCATTTT
CDR3aa: CAWSPGGHQPQHF

d_gene: NA
abundance: NA
j_gene: TRBJ2-3
v_gene: TRBV11-2
CDR3nt: TGTGCCAGCAGCTGGCGGGGACTGTGGACAGATACGCAGTATTTT
CDR3aa: CASSWRGLWTDTQYF

d_gene: NA
abundance: once
j_gene: TRBJ1-1
v_gene: TRBV4-3
CDR3nt: TGCGCCAGCAGCCTACAGGGAGGGAGCCTAATGAACACTGAAGCTTTCTTT
CDR3aa: CASSLQGGSLMNTEAFF

d_gene: TRBD1
abundance: NA
j_gene: TRBJ1-2
v_gene: TRBV2
CDR3nt: TGTGCCAGCAGTGGGTGGACAGGGGAAGGTGGCTACACCTTC
CDR3aa: CASSGWTGEGGYTF

d_gene: NA
abundance: NA
j_gene: TRBJ2-3
v_gene: TRBV7-2
CDR3nt: TGTGCCACCGTTCAGGGTAACACAGATACGCAGTATTTT
CDR3aa: CATVQGNTDTQYF

d_gene: NA
abundance: NA
j_gene: TRBJ2-3
v_gene: TRBV5-4
CDR3nt: TGTGCCAGCAGCTTGGACGCGGGACCCGAGAGGCAGTATTTT
CDR3aa: CASSLDAGPERQYF

d_gene: TRBD1
abundance: NA
j_gene: TRBJ1-2
v_gene: TRBV9
CDR3nt: TGTGCCAGCACACGGACAGGTACCAACTATGGCTACACCTTC
CDR3aa: CASTRTGTNYGYTF

d_gene: TRBD2
abundance: NA
j_gene: TRBJ2-3
v_gene: TRBV10-3
CDR3nt: TGTGCCATCAGTGAGGCTAGCGGGGGGTTCACAGATACGCAGTATTTT
CDR3aa: CAISEASGGFTDTQYF

d_gene: TRBD2
abundance: NA
j_gene: TRBJ2-3
v_gene: TRBV4-1
CDR3nt: TGCGCCAGCAGCCAACTGGGACTAGTAAGAGATACGCAGTATTTT
CDR3aa: CASSQLGLVRDTQYF

d_gene: NA
abundance: once
j_gene: TRBJ1-2
v_gene: TRBV5-4
CDR3nt: TGTGCCAGCAGCTCCTGGACAACTAACTATGGTTACACCTTC
CDR3aa: CASSSWTTNYGYTF

d_gene: NA
abundance: NA
j_gene: TRBJ1-6
v_gene: TRBV25-1
CDR3nt: TGTGCCAGCAGTGAATCCCCCCCCCTAAGCTCACCCCTCCACTTT
CDR3aa: CASSESPPLSSPLHF

d_gene: NA
abundance: NA
j_gene: TRBJ1-2
v_gene: TRBV7-2
CDR3nt: TGTGCCAGCAGCTCAGGACAGTTCTATGGCTACACCTTC
CDR3aa: CASSSGQFYGYTF

d_gene: NA
abundance: NA
j_gene: TRBJ1-2
v_gene: TRBV5-1
CDR3nt: TGCGCCAGCAGTGGTACAGGGAGTGATTACTATGGCTACACCTTC
CDR3aa: CASSGTGSDYYGYTF

d_gene: NA
abundance: NA
j_gene: TRBJ2-3
v_gene: TRBV4-3
CDR3nt: TGCGCCAGCAGCCTAGTGCAGGGTCCTAGCACAGATACGCAGTATTTT
CDR3aa: CASSLVQGPSTDTQYF

d_gene: NA
abundance: few
j_gene: TRBJ2-5
v_gene: TRBV6-5
CDR3nt: TGTGCCAGCAGTTATGTCGCCGGTTGGGAGACCCAGTACTTC
CDR3aa: CASSYVAGWETQYF

d_gene: TRBD1
abundance: NA
j_gene: TRBJ1-2
v_gene: TRBV30
CDR3nt: TGTGCCTGGAGGGACACAGGGGGACGGCCCTATGGCTACACCTTC
CDR3aa: CAWRDTGGRPYGYTF

d_gene: NA
abundance: NA
j_gene: TRBJ1-2
v_gene: TRBV18
CDR3nt: TGTGCCAGCTCAGTAGATCCGGCGGTCGACTATGGCTACACCTTC
CDR3aa: CASSVDPAVDYGYTF

d_gene: TRBD2
abundance: NA
j_gene: TRBJ2-1
v_gene: TRBV9
CDR3nt: TGTGCCAGCAGCGAGCGGGGGCGTAATGAGCAGTTCTTC
CDR3aa: CASSERGRNEQFF

d_gene: NA
abundance: NA
j_gene: TRBJ2-5
v_gene: TRBV6-5
CDR3nt: TGTGCCAGCAGTTACGCTCCCGCGGAAGAGACCCAGTACTTC
CDR3aa: CASSYAPAEETQYF

d_gene: NA
abundance: few
j_gene: TRBJ2-2
v_gene: TRBV7-2
CDR3nt: TGTGCCAGCAGGAGGGGGACCACCGGGGAGCTGTTTTTT
CDR3aa: CASRRGTTGELFF

d_gene: TRBD1
abundance: NA
j_gene: TRBJ1-2
v_gene: TRBV7-8
CDR3nt: TGTGCCAGCAGTCCCTTGGGACAGTCCCGTACGGATGGCTACACCTTC
CDR3aa: CASSPLGQSRTDGYTF

d_gene: NA
abundance: NA
j_gene: TRBJ2-3
v_gene: TRBV25-1
CDR3nt: TGTGCCAGCAGTCTTCCGGGGTCCGACACAGATACGCAGTATTTT
CDR3aa: CASSLPGSDTDTQYF

d_gene: NA
abundance: NA
j_gene: TRBJ2-5
v_gene: TRBV27
CDR3nt: TGTGCCAGCACGCCCACAAGCGGACAAGAGACCCAGTACTTC
CDR3aa: CASTPTSGQETQYF

d_gene: NA
abundance: once
j_gene: TRBJ1-2
v_gene: TRBV19
CDR3nt: TGTGCCAGTAGTATCTCCCCGTCCAACTATGGCTACACCTTC
CDR3aa: CASSISPSNYGYTF

d_gene: TRBD1
abundance: NA
j_gene: TRBJ2-7
v_gene: TRBV27
CDR3nt: TGTGCCAGCAGTTTTTCCGACAGGGATAGTTACTACGAGCAGTACTTC
CDR3aa: CASSFSDRDSYYEQYF

d_gene: TRBD1
abundance: NA
j_gene: TRBJ1-5
v_gene: TRBV6-1
CDR3nt: TGTGCCAGCAGTGAAGTGGGACAGGGCAATCAGCCCCAGCATTTT
CDR3aa: CASSEVGQGNQPQHF

d_gene: NA
abundance: NA
j_gene: TRBJ1-5
v_gene: TRBV4-3
CDR3nt: TGCGCCAGCAGCCAAGATAAGTGGCCAGGAGGCCAGCCCCAGCATTTT
CDR3aa: CASSQDKWPGGQPQHF

d_gene: TRBD1
abundance: NA
j_gene: TRBJ1-2
v_gene: TRBV4-2
CDR3nt: TGTGCCAGCAGGCGGACAGGGAGCTATGGCTACACCTTC
CDR3aa: CASRRTGSYGYTF

d_gene: NA
abundance: NA
j_gene: TRBJ1-2
v_gene: TRBV6-5
CDR3nt: TGTGCCAGCAGGGAATCACAGGGAAACTCTGGCTACACCTTC
CDR3aa: CASRESQGNSGYTF

d_gene: TRBD2
abundance: NA
j_gene: TRBJ2-1
v_gene: TRBV7-9
CDR3nt: TGTGCCAGCAGCTTGGGCGGGGGGATCTACAATGAGCAGTTCTTC
CDR3aa: CASSLGGGIYNEQFF

d_gene: NA
abundance: NA
j_gene: TRBJ2-7
v_gene: TRBV20-1
CDR3nt: TGCAGTGCGACAGGCTTTCGCGAGCAGTACTTC
CDR3aa: CSATGFREQYF

d_gene: TRBD1
abundance: NA
j_gene: TRBJ2-5
v_gene: TRBV5-1
CDR3nt: TGCGCCAGCAGCTTCCAGGGGGCGCGGGAGACCCAGTACTTC
CDR3aa: CASSFQGARETQYF

d_gene: NA
abundance: NA
j_gene: TRBJ1-1
v_gene: TRBV19
CDR3nt: TGTGCCAGTGGTTTAACCGGGACACAGAACACTGAAGCTTTCTTT
CDR3aa: CASGLTGTQNTEAFF

d_gene: TRBD1
abundance: NA
j_gene: TRBJ2-5
v_gene: TRBV7-9
CDR3nt: TGTGCCAGCAGCACCAGACAGGGTTTGGAGACCCAGTACTTC
CDR3aa: CASSTRQGLETQYF

d_gene: NA
abundance: NA
j_gene: TRBJ1-1
v_gene: TRBV25-1
CDR3nt: TGTGCCAGCAGTGAATGGGGGGGCACTGAAGCTTTCTTT
CDR3aa: CASSEWGGTEAFF

d_gene: NA
abundance: NA
j_gene: TRBJ2-3
v_gene: TRBV7-9
CDR3nt: TGTGCCAGCAGCTTTCGGGGCACAGATACGCAGTATTTT
CDR3aa: CASSFRGTDTQYF

d_gene: NA
abundance: once
j_gene: TRBJ2-5
v_gene: TRBV7-2
CDR3nt: TGTGCCAGCAGCTTACCCACAGGGTCCAAAGGGACCCAGTACTTC
CDR3aa: CASSLPTGSKGTQYF

d_gene: TRBD1
abundance: NA
j_gene: TRBJ2-3
v_gene: TRBV4-1
CDR3nt: TGCGCCGCCTCACCGACCCAGGGGGCTAAAATTCCCACAGATACGCAGTATTTT
CDR3aa: CAASPTQGAKIPTDTQYF

d_gene: NA
abundance: NA
j_gene: TRBJ2-6
v_gene: TRBV9
CDR3nt: TGTGCCAGCAGCGTAGGGACACTCCCAGGAAGCTCTGGGGCCAACGTCCTGACTTTC
CDR3aa: CASSVGTLPGSSGANVLTF

d_gene: TRBD1
abundance: few
j_gene: TRBJ1-2
v_gene: TRBV7-2
CDR3nt: TGTGCCAGCAGCTTCACAGGGGGGGAGCGTGGCTACACCTTC
CDR3aa: CASSFTGGERGYTF

d_gene: NA
abundance: NA
j_gene: TRBJ1-3
v_gene: TRBV6-1
CDR3nt: TGTGCCAGCAGGGAGAGCTCTGGAAACACCATATATTTT
CDR3aa: CASRESSGNTIYF

d_gene: NA
abundance: NA
j_gene: TRBJ2-6
v_gene: TRBV18
CDR3nt: TGTGCCAGCTCACCCCTCGAGAACTCTGGGGCCAACGTCCTGACTTTC
CDR3aa: CASSPLENSGANVLTF

d_gene: TRBD1
abundance: NA
j_gene: TRBJ1-1
v_gene: TRBV5-5
CDR3nt: TGTGCCAGCAGCTTGGGAAGGACAGGGGAAACTGAAGCTTTCTTT
CDR3aa: CASSLGRTGETEAFF

d_gene: NA
abundance: NA
j_gene: TRBJ1-5
v_gene: TRBV4-2
CDR3nt: TGTGCCAGCAGCCAAAAACAGGGTTACAATCAGCCCCAGCATTTT
CDR3aa: CASSQKQGYNQPQHF

d_gene: NA
abundance: NA
j_gene: TRBJ2-3
v_gene: TRBV7-3
CDR3nt: TGTGCCAGCAGCTTACTAGGCGTTGCTGGGGATACGCAGTATTTT
CDR3aa: CASSLLGVAGDTQYF

d_gene: NA
abundance: NA
j_gene: TRBJ2-2
v_gene: TRBV7-9
CDR3nt: TGTGCCAGCAGCTGGGTCCAGGGGAACACCGGGGAGCTGTTTTTT
CDR3aa: CASSWVQGNTGELFF

d_gene: NA
abundance: NA
j_gene: TRBJ2-3
v_gene: TRBV7-8
CDR3nt: TGTGCCAGCAGCTTAGAGGCGGGGTTGCATACGCAGTATTTT
CDR3aa: CASSLEAGLHTQYF

d_gene: NA
abundance: NA
j_gene: TRBJ1-4
v_gene: TRBV5-4
CDR3nt: TGTGCCAGCAGCTTCGGAGGGGCCCAGAATGAAAAACTGTTTTTT
CDR3aa: CASSFGGAQNEKLFF

d_gene: TRBD2
abundance: NA
j_gene: TRBJ2-2
v_gene: TRBV12-5
CDR3nt: TGTGCTAGTGGTTTGCCGTCCGGGGGGGTCACCGGGGAGCTGTTTTTT
CDR3aa: CASGLPSGGVTGELFF

d_gene: NA
abundance: NA
j_gene: TRBJ1-5
v_gene: TRBV2
CDR3nt: TGTGCCAGCAGCGACTCGAGAAATCAGCCCCAGCATTTT
CDR3aa: CASSDSRNQPQHF

d_gene: TRBD1
abundance: NA
j_gene: TRBJ2-1
v_gene: TRBV4-3
CDR3nt: TGCGCCAGCAGCCGTCGGGACAGGGGCGATTACAATGAGCGGTTCTTC
CDR3aa: CASSRRDRGDYNERFF

d_gene: NA
abundance: NA
j_gene: TRBJ1-1
v_gene: TRBV6-5
CDR3nt: TGTGCCAGCGTTTCCCAGAACACTGAAGCTTTCTTT
CDR3aa: CASVSQNTEAFF